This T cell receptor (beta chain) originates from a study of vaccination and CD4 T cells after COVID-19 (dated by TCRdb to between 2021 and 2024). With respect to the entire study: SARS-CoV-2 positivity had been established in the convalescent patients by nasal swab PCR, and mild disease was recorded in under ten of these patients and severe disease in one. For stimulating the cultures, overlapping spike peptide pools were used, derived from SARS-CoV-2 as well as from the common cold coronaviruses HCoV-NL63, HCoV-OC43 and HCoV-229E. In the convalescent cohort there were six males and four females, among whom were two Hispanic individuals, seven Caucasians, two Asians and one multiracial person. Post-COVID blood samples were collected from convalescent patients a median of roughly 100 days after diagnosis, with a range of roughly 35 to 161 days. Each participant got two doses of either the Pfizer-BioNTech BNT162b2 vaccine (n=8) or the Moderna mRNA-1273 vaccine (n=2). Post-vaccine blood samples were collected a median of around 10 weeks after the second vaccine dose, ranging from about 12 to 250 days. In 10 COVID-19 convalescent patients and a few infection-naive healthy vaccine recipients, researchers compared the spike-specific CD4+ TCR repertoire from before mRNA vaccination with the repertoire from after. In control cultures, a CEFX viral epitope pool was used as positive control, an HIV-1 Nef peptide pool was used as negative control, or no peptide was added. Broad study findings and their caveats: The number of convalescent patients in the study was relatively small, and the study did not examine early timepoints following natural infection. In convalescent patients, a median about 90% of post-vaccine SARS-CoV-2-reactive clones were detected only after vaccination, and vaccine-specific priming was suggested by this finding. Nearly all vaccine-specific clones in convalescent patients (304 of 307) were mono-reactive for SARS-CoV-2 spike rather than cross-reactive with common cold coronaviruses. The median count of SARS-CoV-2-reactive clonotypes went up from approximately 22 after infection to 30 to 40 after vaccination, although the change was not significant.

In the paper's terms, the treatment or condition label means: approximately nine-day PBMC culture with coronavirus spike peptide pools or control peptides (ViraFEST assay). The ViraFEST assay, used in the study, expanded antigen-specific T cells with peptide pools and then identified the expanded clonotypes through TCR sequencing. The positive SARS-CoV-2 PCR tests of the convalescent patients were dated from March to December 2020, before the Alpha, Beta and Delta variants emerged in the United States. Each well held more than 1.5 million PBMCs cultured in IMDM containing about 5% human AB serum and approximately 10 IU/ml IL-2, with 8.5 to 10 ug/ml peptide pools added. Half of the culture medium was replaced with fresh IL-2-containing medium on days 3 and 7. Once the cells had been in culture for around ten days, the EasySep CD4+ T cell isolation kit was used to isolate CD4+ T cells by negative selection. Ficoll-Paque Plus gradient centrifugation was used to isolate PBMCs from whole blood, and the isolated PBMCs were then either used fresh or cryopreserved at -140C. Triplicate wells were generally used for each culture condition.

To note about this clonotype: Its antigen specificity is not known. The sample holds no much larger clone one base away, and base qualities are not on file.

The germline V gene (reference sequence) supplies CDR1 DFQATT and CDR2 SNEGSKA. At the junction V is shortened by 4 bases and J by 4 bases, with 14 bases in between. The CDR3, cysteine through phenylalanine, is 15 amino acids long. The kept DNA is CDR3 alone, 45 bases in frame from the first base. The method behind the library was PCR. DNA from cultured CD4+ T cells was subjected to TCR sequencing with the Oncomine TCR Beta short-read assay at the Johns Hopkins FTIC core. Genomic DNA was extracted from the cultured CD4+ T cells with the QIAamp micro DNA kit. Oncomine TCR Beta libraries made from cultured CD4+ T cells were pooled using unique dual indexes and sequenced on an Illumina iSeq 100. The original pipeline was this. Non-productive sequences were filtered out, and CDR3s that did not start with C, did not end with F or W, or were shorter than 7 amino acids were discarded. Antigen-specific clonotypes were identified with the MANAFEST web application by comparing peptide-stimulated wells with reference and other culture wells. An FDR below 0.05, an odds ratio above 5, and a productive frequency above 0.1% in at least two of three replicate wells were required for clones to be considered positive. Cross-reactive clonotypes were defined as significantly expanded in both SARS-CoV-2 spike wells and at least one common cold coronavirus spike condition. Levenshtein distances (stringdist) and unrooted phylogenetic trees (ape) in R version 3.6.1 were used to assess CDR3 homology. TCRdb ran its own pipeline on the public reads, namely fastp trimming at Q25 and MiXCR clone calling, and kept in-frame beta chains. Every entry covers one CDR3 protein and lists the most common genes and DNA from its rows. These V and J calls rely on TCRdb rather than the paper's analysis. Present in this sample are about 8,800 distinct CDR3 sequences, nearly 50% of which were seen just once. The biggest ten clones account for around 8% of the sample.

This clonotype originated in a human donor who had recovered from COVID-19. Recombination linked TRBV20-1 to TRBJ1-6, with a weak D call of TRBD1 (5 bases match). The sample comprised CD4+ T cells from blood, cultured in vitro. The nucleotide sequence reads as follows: TGCAGTGCTATCCGGGGGACCTATTATAATTCACCCCTCCACTTT. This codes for CSAIRGTYYNSPLHF.